The 25 T cell receptor beta chains below come from one sample, sequenced in a study of blood T cell repertoires in COVID-19. Assay: immunoSEQ multiplex PCR; the TCRdb copy retains only in-frame clones and omits some. The sample has some 240,000 clones; roughly 80% are singletons. The sample comprised peripheral blood. These receptor sequences come from a woman between 70 and 85 years old with COVID-19, enrolled during active disease.

The chain couples TRBV3-1 (or the pseudogene TRBV3-2) to TRBJ2-7, with 9 bases aligning to TRBD2. CDR3 length equals 14 residues. V lost 0 bases to trimming and J lost 4 bases; unmatched junction nucleotides: 1. The germline V gene has CDR1 LGHDT and CDR2 YNNKEL (reference sequence). The CDR3 region has the DNA TGTGCCAGCAGCCAAGATGCGGGAGGGTACGAGCAGTACTTC. Translation gives CASSQDAGGYEQYF.

The V gene is TRBV10-3, the J gene TRBJ1-2; unclear D gene. V gave up 9 bases and J gave up 7 bases, with 12 bases separating them. In germline, CDR1 is ENHRY, CDR2 SYGVKD. The CDR3 spans 11 residues. Here the CDR3 DNA reads TGTGCCATTGGGGTCGGGATTGGCTACACCTTC. The encoded protein is CAIGVGIGYTF.

This clone was counted a few times. CDR3 nucleotide sequence: TGCGCCAGCAGGATGCTGAGCTCCTACAATGAGCAGTTCTTC. Its protein is CASRMLSSYNEQFF. This sequence joins TRBV10-1 and TRBJ2-1; D not certain. The V gene's germline CDR1 is WNHNN and CDR2 SYGVQD (reference sequence). Trimming left V 6 bases short and J 0 bases short, with 9 bases between. CDR3 length: 14 residues.

This chain links TRBV19 with TRBJ2-7; TRBD2 matches 10 bases. V was pared by 2 bases and J by 2 bases, with 9 bases of the junction left unmatched. CDR1 and CDR2 (germline): LNHDA, SQIVND (reference sequence). The length of the CDR3 is 17 residues. CDR3 in amino acids: CASSIRGLAGVAYEQYF. The CDR3 DNA reads as TGTGCCAGTAGTATAAGGGGGCTAGCGGGAGTAGCCTACGAGCAGTACTTC.

This chain links TRBV5-6 with TRBJ1-3, with D uncertain. Trimming took off 2 bases at V and 4 bases at J, with 4 bases between the two ends. Germline CDR1 is SGHDT and CDR2 is YYEEEE. This CDR3 is built from 12 residues. The CDR3 sequence: CASSLSGNTIYF. Written as DNA, the CDR3 is TGTGCCAGCAGCTTATCGGGAAACACCATATATTTT.

The chain is built from TRBV28 and TRBJ1-2; 9 bases map to TRBD1. CDR1 is MDHEN and CDR2 is SYDVKM in the germline V gene. The V and J ends lost 6 bases and 5 bases, in that order; junction bases with no gene match: 16. This CDR3 comprises 17 residues. The CDR3 loop reads CASSSDGTGKSDYGYTF. In DNA, the CDR3 is TGTGCCAGCAGCTCAGACGGGACAGGGAAGTCTGATTATGGCTACACCTTC.

Of note for this clone: This CDR3 is also generated by other DNA sequences in the sample. The chain couples TRBV28 to TRBJ2-7; 8 positions match TRBD2. Trimming removed 6 bases from V and 0 bases from J; junction bases left unmatched: 1. Germline CDR1 and CDR2: MDHEN and SYDVKM. The CDR3 extends over 13 amino acids. Here the CDR3 DNA reads TGTGCCAGCAGAACTAGCGGCTCCTACGAGCAGTACTTC. Protein sequence: CASRTSGSYEQYF.

The chain has TRBV2 and TRBJ2-1; D is ambiguous. The germline CDR1 and CDR2 sequences are SNHLY and FYNNEI. This CDR3 region has 14 residues. The V end was cut by 3 bases, the J end by 0 bases, with 6 bases between. The DNA of the CDR3 is TGTGCCAGCAGTGAGGGCCGCTCCTACAATGAGCAGTTCTTC. It translates to CASSEGRSYNEQFF.

This chain links TRBV5-8 with TRBJ2-1; 8 bases are a match to TRBD2. Germline V lookup: CDR1 SGHTS, CDR2 YDEGEE. Trimming removed 7 bases from V and 1 base from J; junction bases left unmatched: 7. The CDR3 is 15 amino acids. The CDR3 DNA is TGTGCCAGCTTAGCGGGGCCGAATTCCTACAATGAGCAGTTCTTC. Translated: CASLAGPNSYNEQFF.

V and J are TRBV5-4 and TRBJ2-1; 9 bases align to TRBD2. The V and J ends lost 2 bases and 7 bases, in that order; junction bases with no gene match: 7. CDR1 and CDR2 from the germline V gene are SGHNT and YYREEE (reference sequence). The CDR3 runs 15 residues. The DNA of the CDR3 is TGTGCCAGCAGCTTACCCGGGACTAGCAAGAATGAGCAGTTCTTC. This encodes CASSLPGTSKNEQFF.

This chain connects TRBV7-2 to TRBJ2-3; D might be TRBD2 (5 bases). V lost 7 bases and J lost 0, with 11 bases in between. The CDR3 runs to 14 residues. CDR1 and CDR2 (germline): SGHTA, FQGNSA. CDR3 loop: CASTSRESTDTQYF. CDR3 nucleotides: TGTGCCAGCACCTCGAGGGAGAGCACAGATACGCAGTATTTT.

This clone was seen a handful of times. CDR3: CASNGQNGEKLFF. CDR3 in DNA: TGTGCCAGCAATGGACAGAATGGTGAAAAACTGTTTTTT. The chain combines TRBV2 with TRBJ1-4; perhaps TRBD1 as D (6 bases). This CDR3 spans 13 amino acids. Germline V lookup: CDR1 SNHLY, CDR2 FYNNEI. V gave up 7 bases and J gave up 7 bases, with 13 bases separating them.

The rearrangement links TRBV6-4 to TRBJ1-5; 10 bases line up with TRBD1. Germline values: CDR1 MRHNA, CDR2 SNTAGT. CDR3 size: 13 residues. V trimming: 5 bases; J trimming: 8 bases; junction bases outside the gene matches: 3. CDR3 nucleotides: TGTGCCAGCAGTCTGGGACAGGGGAAGCCCCAGCATTTT. It encodes CASSLGQGKPQHF.

This chain uses TRBV10-3 with TRBJ2-1; 8 bases match TRBD2. Germline CDR1 is ENHRY and CDR2 is SYGVKD. The CDR3 is made up of 15 amino acids. V lost 4 bases to trimming and J lost 4 bases; unmatched junction nucleotides: 6. The chain's CDR3 is CAISAGLEEYNEQFF. The CDR3 DNA follows: TGTGCCATCAGTGCGGGACTAGAGGAGTACAATGAGCAGTTCTTC.

The V gene is TRBV2, the J gene TRBJ1-5; D is perhaps TRBD1 (6 bases). With 6 bases removed from V and 4 bases from J, the gap between germline ends came to 7 bases. In germline, CDR1 is SNHLY, CDR2 FYNNEI. This CDR3 contains 12 residues. The CDR3 is CASRDRNQPQHF. The DNA of the CDR3 is TGTGCCAGCAGGGACAGAAATCAGCCCCAGCATTTT.

This chain uses TRBV4-1 with TRBJ2-1, with TRBD1 matching 8 bases. Germline V gene sequence: CDR1 MGHRA, CDR2 YSYEKL. With V trimmed by 0 bases and J by 3 bases, 4 bases remained unmatched. CDR3 size: 16 residues. The CDR3 is CASSQDVQGVYNEQFF. The CDR3 nucleotides read TGCGCCAGCAGCCAAGATGTACAGGGGGTCTACAATGAGCAGTTCTTC.

The CDR3: CASSYSRTSGYNEQFF. The CDR3 coding sequence is TGTGCCAGCAGTTACTCCCGGACTAGCGGCTACAATGAGCAGTTCTTC. V usage is TRBV6-2 or TRBV6-3 and J usage is TRBJ2-1; 10 bases match TRBD2. CDR1 MNHEY and CDR2 SVGEGT come from the germline V gene. The CDR3 is 16 amino acids. With V trimmed by 0 bases and J by 3 bases, 2 bases remained unmatched.

The table lists this clone with many counts. The chain joins TRBV30 to TRBJ1-2, with unresolved D. Germline assignment: CDR1 GTSNPN and CDR2 SVGIG (reference sequence). The CDR3 has 11 amino acids. V was pared by 7 bases and J by 7 bases, with 13 bases between. The CDR3 sequence: CASFGPSGYTF. In DNA form, the CDR3 reads TGTGCCTCCTTCGGTCCGAGTGGCTACACCTTC.

In this sample, this clone turned up once. The rearrangement uses TRBV9 and TRBJ2-7; D possibly corresponds to TRBD2 (6 bases). The germline V gene has CDR1 SGDLS and CDR2 YYNGEE. The CDR3 runs 15 residues. The germline V and J ends were trimmed by 1 base and 6 bases, with 17 bases remaining between them. CDR3 in amino acids: CASSVLGGVGSEQYF. For the CDR3, the DNA is TGTGCCAGCAGCGTACTCGGGGGAGTAGGGAGCGAGCAGTACTTC.

This clone was counted only a few times. The chain joins TRBV19 to TRBJ2-2, with 8 bases matching TRBD1. Trimming cost V 5 bases and J 6 bases; bases outside gene matches: 8. The CDR3 is made up of 15 amino acids. Germline CDR1 reads LNHDA; CDR2 reads SQIVND (reference sequence). The CDR3 loop reads CASSPLTGGPGELFF. CDR3 nucleotide sequence: TGTGCCAGTAGTCCCCTCACAGGGGGACCCGGGGAGCTGTTTTTT.

The J gene is TRBJ2-5, the V gene TRBV28; perhaps TRBD2 as D (6 bases). Trimming removed 3 bases at V and 5 bases at J, with 22 bases between. The CDR3 extends over 17 amino acids. Looked up from germline, CDR1 is MDHEN and CDR2 is SYDVKM. CDR3 loop: CASSLIGGSFSVETQYF. In DNA form, the CDR3 reads TGTGCCAGCAGTTTGATCGGGGGATCTTTTTCGGTGGAGACCCAGTACTTC.

The rearrangement links TRBV7-2 to TRBJ1-1; the D gene is possibly TRBD1 (5 bases). Trimming cost V 4 bases and J 4 bases, with 16 bases left between them. The CDR3 sequence is 15 residues long. Germline loops: CDR1 SGHTA, CDR2 FQGNSA. CDR3 in amino acids: CASSSSRAGSTEAFF. The CDR3 DNA sequence: TGTGCCAGCAGCTCCTCCAGGGCGGGGAGCACTGAAGCTTTCTTT.

V and J are TRBV5-1 and TRBJ2-2; D might be TRBD1 (5 bases). The CDR3 totals 14 residues. V was trimmed by 0 bases and J by 4 bases, leaving 7 bases between them. Germline V gene lookup returns CDR1 SGHRS and CDR2 YFSETQ. In DNA, the CDR3 is TGCGCCAGCAGCTTGGGGACATTCACCGGGGAGCTGTTTTTT. Residues: CASSLGTFTGELFF.

The chain uses TRBV3-1 (or the pseudogene TRBV3-2) and TRBJ2-2, with 8 bases fitting TRBD1. Germline V gives CDR1 LGHDT, CDR2 YNNKEL (reference sequence). Unmatched junction bases numbered 1, after V lost 4 bases and J lost 6 bases. The CDR3 contains 13 residues. CDR3 region: CASSRTGSGELFF. DNA for the CDR3: TGTGCCAGCAGCCGGACAGGGTCCGGGGAGCTGTTTTTT.

The sample holds one count of this clone. V and J are TRBV6-5 and TRBJ2-5; 8 nucleotides align to TRBD1. The CDR3 is 15 residues long. V shed 0 bases and J 5 bases; nucleotides not matched to a gene: 5. Germline CDR1 and CDR2: MNHEY and SVGAGI. CDR3 residues: CASSYSTGVRETQYF. In DNA, the CDR3 is TGTGCCAGCAGTTACTCGACAGGGGTTAGGGAGACCCAGTACTTC.